Following are 4 T cell receptor beta chains from one sample sequenced in a study of T-cell reconstitution after alpha-beta-depleted transplantation in children. Unique molecular identifiers were used to barcode this TCRbeta library. TCRdb analysed the PCR reads with MiXCR anew, one entry per CDR3 protein. The repertoire consists of 200,000 or so distinct CDR3 sequences, with approximately 8.4% occurring once and the leading ten covering roughly a third. Material: PBMCs, mostly from graft donor cells, obtained 360 days after TCRalphabeta/CD19-depleted stem cell transplant. All receptors come from a male patient aged 2-10 years who had a stem cell transplant for acute myeloid leukemia, so the T cells may come from the graft donor.

In its sample, this clonotype was seen many times. The chain has TRBV27 and TRBJ2-2, with TRBD2 matching 8 bases. The CDR3 length is 16 residues. The germline V gene has CDR1 MNHEY and CDR2 SMNVEV (reference sequence). With V trimmed by 7 bases and J by 0 bases, 7 bases remained unmatched. Here the CDR3 DNA reads TGTGCCAGCACCCCCACGGGGGGGGCGAACACCGGGGAGCTGTTTTTT. It translates to CASTPTGGANTGELFF.

This clonotype was seen repeatedly, ten times or more. V gene TRBV20-1 combines with J gene TRBJ2-7, with D possibly matching TRBD2 (6 bases). The CDR3 consists of 13 residues. The ends were cut back, 5 bases at V and 1 base at J, with 12 bases in the middle. CDR1 DFQATT and CDR2 SNEGSKA come from the germline V gene (reference sequence). DNA of the CDR3: TGCAGTGCTCAGGAGGGGCCTTCCTACGAGCAGTACTTC. Amino acids: CSAQEGPSYEQYF.

This clonotype was recorded at least ten times. The gene calls are TRBV30 and TRBJ2-5; D ambiguous. The germline V gene encodes CDR1 GTSNPN and CDR2 SVGIG (reference sequence). Trimming left V 2 bases short and J 5 bases short, with 3 bases between. The CDR3 runs 10 residues. The CDR3 reads CAWSRETQYF. In DNA, the CDR3 is TGTGCCTGGAGTCGGGAGACCCAGTACTTC.

This clonotype was observed a few times. The rearrangement joins TRBV5-6 to TRBJ2-1; the D is unclear. The CDR3 is made up of 16 amino acids. The V and J ends lost 2 bases and 0 bases respectively, with 12 bases between them. Germline CDR1 SGHDT, CDR2 YYEEEE. The CDR3 coding sequence is TGTGCCAGCAGCTTACTGGGATTGTCCTCCTACAATGAGCAGTTCTTC. Protein: CASSLLGLSSYNEQFF.